This paragraph covers one T cell receptor beta chain sequence. CDR1 is SEHNR and CDR2 is FQNEAQ in the germline V gene (reference sequence). The V end was cut by 4 bases, the J end by 4 bases, with 16 bases between. There are 15 residues in the CDR3. Healthy HIV-negative adults without recent acute infections or vaccinations served as donors. CD45RA+ naive and CD45RA-negative memory subsets were separated from CD4+ cells. These data are taken from a study of shared clonotypes between healthy human individuals. Sorted-subset replicate PCRs used roughly 210 ng of genomic DNA. This amount corresponded to 30,000 to 35,000 T cell genomes. Sequenced by immunoSEQ multiplex PCR; TCRdb stores in-frame clones only, minus some. The sample lists a few hundred thousand clones, less than 98% occurring once.

V is TRBV7-9 and J is TRBJ2-5; D is possibly TRBD1 (5 bases). The TCR sequence derives from a woman aged 25 to 39 in good health. Input material: naive CD4+ T cells sorted from blood. Subset noted: CD45RA+ positively selected. The CDR3 protein is CASSYLEGVRETQYF. The CDR3 nucleotides read TGTGCCAGCAGCTATTTGGAAGGGGTTCGAGAGACCCAGTACTTC.